These 14 T cell receptor beta chains came from one sample sequenced in a study of T cells expressing NK-cell markers. TCRdb re-called the 5' RACE reads; one entry per CDR3 protein, DNA not given. Its table records about 410,000 distinct CDR3 sequences. The material sequenced was blood T cells: a sorted CD56 or NKG2C T cell subset, CD4+ or CD8+ T cells, or bulk PBMC T cells (not recorded which). The receptors were gathered from a woman aged 45-65 years in good health.

This chain connects TRBV10-3 to TRBJ2-1; lacking DNA, the TRBD2 call made by TCRdb goes unchecked. CDR1 and CDR2 from the germline V gene are ENHRY and SYGVKD. The CDR3 is made up of 14 amino acids. The CDR3 protein is CAIGAGGPVNEQFF.

The J gene is TRBJ1-2, the V gene TRBV14; there is no DNA to check the TCRdb D call of TRBD1. Germline CDR1 reads SGHDN; CDR2 reads FVKESK. CDR3 length equals 16 residues. The CDR3 spells CASSQDMRGWGYGYTF.

The genes are TRBV4-1 and TRBJ2-3; TCRdb lists TRBD2, though no DNA is available to test this call. The germline V gene encodes CDR1 MGHRA and CDR2 YSYEKL. The CDR3 loop spans 16 amino acids. The CDR3 region is CASSHSSGKSADTQYF.

The V call is TRBV11-2, the J call TRBJ1-2; absent DNA, TCRdb's TRBD1 call cannot be checked. Per the germline V gene, CDR1 is SGHAT and CDR2 is FQNNGV. The CDR3 consists of 14 residues. CDR3 protein: CASTAPYRDYGYTF.

This chain links TRBV5-1 with TRBJ2-1. Germline V lookup: CDR1 SGHRS, CDR2 YFSETQ. This CDR3 is 17 amino acids long. CDR3 sequence: CASSLIVSDPSYNEQFF.

V gene TRBV5-1 combines with J gene TRBJ2-1; checking the TCRdb D call of TRBD2 is not possible without DNA. The germline CDR1 and CDR2 sequences are SGHRS and YFSETQ. The CDR3 length is 11 residues. Here the CDR3 reads CASAATSEQFF.

The rearrangement joins TRBV12-5 to TRBJ2-6. Germline CDR1 reads LGHNT; CDR2 reads FRNRAP. CDR3 size: 14 residues. The CDR3 here is CASGLGQGANVLTF.

The chain carries TRBV10-3 and TRBJ2-7; the TCRdb call, TRBD2, lacks DNA for checking. This CDR3 is built from 18 residues. Germline V gene data show CDR1 as ENHRY and CDR2 as SYGVKD. CDR3 loop: CAISESGGSRHSSYEQYF.

The chain joins TRBV10-2 to TRBJ1-1; TCRdb reports TRBD1, a call that lacks DNA to check it against. The germline V gene has CDR1 WSHSY and CDR2 SAAADI. This CDR3 comprises 14 residues. CDR3 region: CASSPTTWDSYAFF.

V usage is TRBV11-2 and J usage is TRBJ2-7. Germline CDR1 SGHAT, CDR2 FQNNGV. CDR3 length: 12 amino acids. CDR3 amino acids: CASSRDRHEQYF.

This chain joins TRBV12-3 or TRBV12-4 and TRBJ2-1; with no DNA, the TCRdb D assignment of TRBD1 cannot be verified. The CDR3 totals 15 residues. The CDR3 is CASSRGAALRNEQFF.

V is TRBV2 and J is TRBJ2-1; TCRdb returns TRBD2, unconfirmable since there is no DNA. This CDR3 is 13 amino acids long. The germline V gene encodes CDR1 SNHLY and CDR2 FYNNEI. CDR3: CASSEVAGSEQFF.

CDR3 protein: CASRSRQWGLRTDTQYF. This rearrangement joins TRBV7-8 to TRBJ2-3. Per germline, CDR1 SGHVS and CDR2 FQNEAQ. The CDR3 covers 17 residues.

V and J are TRBV5-1 and TRBJ1-1; the TCRdb D gene call, TRBD1, has no DNA to confirm it. Germline V lookup: CDR1 SGHRS, CDR2 YFSETQ. CDR3 size: 13 residues. This CDR3 is CASLQGLGGEAFF. Filled out from reference TRBV5-1 and TRBJ1-1, the complete variable domain reads KAGVTQTPRYLIKTRGQQVTLSCSPISGHRSVSWYQQTPGQGLQFLFEYFSETQRNKGNFPGRFSGRQFSNSRSEMNVSTLELGDSALYLCASLQGLGGEAFFGQGTRLTVV.